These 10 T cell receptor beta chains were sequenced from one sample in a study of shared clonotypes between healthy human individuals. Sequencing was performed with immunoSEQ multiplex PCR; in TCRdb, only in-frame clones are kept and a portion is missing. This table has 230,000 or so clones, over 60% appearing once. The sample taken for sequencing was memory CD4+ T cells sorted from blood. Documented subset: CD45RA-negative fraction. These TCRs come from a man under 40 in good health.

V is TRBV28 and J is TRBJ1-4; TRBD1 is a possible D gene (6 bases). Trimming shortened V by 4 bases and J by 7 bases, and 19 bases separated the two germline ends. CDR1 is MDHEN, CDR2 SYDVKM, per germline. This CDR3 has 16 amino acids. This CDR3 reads CASSSPPGTISEKLFF. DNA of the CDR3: TGTGCCAGCAGTTCCCCTCCGGGGACAATCAGTGAAAAACTGTTTTTT.

CDR3 in amino acids: CASRGTLEGYEQYF. The CDR3 DNA reads TGTGCCAGCAGGGGGACTCTGGAGGGCTACGAGCAGTACTTC. The gene calls are TRBV6-4 and TRBJ2-7, with a possible D match to TRBD2 (6 bases). This CDR3 region has 14 residues. The germline gives CDR1 MRHNA, CDR2 SNTAGT. The V end lost 6 bases, the J end lost 3 bases, and 15 bases lay between the germline ends.

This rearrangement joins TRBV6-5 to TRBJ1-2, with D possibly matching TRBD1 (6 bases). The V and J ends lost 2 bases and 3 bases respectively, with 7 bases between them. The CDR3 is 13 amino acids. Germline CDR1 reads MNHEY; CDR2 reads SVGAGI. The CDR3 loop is CASSYRTDYGYTF. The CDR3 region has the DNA TGTGCCAGCAGTTACCGGACAGACTATGGCTACACCTTC.

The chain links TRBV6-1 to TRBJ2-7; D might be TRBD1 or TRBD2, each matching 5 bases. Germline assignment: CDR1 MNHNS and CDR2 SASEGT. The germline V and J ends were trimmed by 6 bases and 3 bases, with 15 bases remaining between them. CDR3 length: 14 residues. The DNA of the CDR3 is TGTGCCAGCAGGAGATCCCGGGACGGCTACGAGCAGTACTTC. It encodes CASRRSRDGYEQYF.

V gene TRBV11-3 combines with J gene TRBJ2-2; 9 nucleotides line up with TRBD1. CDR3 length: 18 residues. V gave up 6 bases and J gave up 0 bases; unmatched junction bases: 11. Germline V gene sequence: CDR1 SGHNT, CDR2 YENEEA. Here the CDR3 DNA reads TGTGCCAGCAGTTTCACTAGAACAGGGGGCGCGAACACCGGGGAGCTGTTTTTT. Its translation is CASSFTRTGGANTGELFF.

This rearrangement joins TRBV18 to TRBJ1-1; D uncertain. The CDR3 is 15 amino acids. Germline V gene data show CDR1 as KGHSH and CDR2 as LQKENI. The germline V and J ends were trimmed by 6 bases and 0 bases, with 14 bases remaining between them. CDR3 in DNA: TGTGCCAGCTCCCCGAGCCTGACGGTGAACACTGAAGCTTTCTTT. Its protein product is CASSPSLTVNTEAFF.

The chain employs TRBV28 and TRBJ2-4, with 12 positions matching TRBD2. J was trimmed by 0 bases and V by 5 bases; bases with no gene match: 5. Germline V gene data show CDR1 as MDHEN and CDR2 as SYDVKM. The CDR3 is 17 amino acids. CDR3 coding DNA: TGTGCCAGCAGTCTACGGACTAGCGGGGTAGCCAAAAACATTCAGTACTTC. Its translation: CASSLRTSGVAKNIQYF.

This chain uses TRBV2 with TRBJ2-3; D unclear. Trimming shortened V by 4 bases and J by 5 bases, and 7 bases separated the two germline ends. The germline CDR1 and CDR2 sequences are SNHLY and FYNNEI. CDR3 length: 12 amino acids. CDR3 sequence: CASSVLQDTQYF. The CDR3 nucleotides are TGTGCCAGCAGTGTTCTACAAGATACGCAGTATTTT.

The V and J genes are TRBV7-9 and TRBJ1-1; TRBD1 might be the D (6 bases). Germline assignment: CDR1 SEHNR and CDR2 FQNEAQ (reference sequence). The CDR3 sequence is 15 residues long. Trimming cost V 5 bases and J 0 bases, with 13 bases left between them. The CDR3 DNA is TGTGCCAGCAGCAAATCTAGGGGGTTGAACACTGAAGCTTTCTTT. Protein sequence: CASSKSRGLNTEAFF. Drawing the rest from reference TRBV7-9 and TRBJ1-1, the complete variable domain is DTGVSQNPRHKITKRGQNVTFRCDPISEHNRLYWYRQTLGQGPEFLTYFQNEAQLEKSRLLSDRFSAERPKGSFSTLEIQRTEQGDSAMYLCASSKSRGLNTEAFFGQGTRLTVV.

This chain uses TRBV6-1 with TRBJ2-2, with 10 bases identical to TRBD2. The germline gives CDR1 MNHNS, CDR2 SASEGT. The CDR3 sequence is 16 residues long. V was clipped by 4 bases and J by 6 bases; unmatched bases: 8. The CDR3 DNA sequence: TGTGCCAGCAGTGCCCTACTAGCGGGACGCCCCGGGGAGCTGTTTTTT. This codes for CASSALLAGRPGELFF.